This TCR beta chain was captured in a study of T-cell reconstitution after alpha-beta-depleted transplantation in children. Study-level results: Some patients showed high day-60 TCRbeta diversity, which derived from surviving recipient T cells and thymic progenitors.

This clonotype was seen more than once but under ten times. The antigen remains unidentified. TCRbeta library construction was performed incorporating unique molecular identifiers. A single record per CDR3 protein comes from TCRdb applying MiXCR to the PCR reads. The sample consists of around 490,000 distinct CDR3 sequences, roughly 10% of them appearing once. V shed 6 bases and J shed 0 bases, with 15 bases lying between them. Germline-derived CDR1 and CDR2 are LGHNA and YSLEER. The CDR3 extends over 15 amino acids. The source of this sequence is a female patient aged 2 to 10 who had a stem cell transplant for aplastic anemia, so the T cells may come from the graft donor. The gene calls are TRBV4-3 and TRBJ2-7, with a tentative D call TRBD2 (5 bases). Sequences were derived from PBMCs, mostly from graft donor cells, sampled 180 days after TCRalphabeta/CD19-depleted stem cell transplant. The CDR3 spells CASSPVALSSYEQYF. DNA for the CDR3: TGCGCCAGCAGTCCCGTAGCGCTTAGCTCCTACGAGCAGTACTTC.